The present entry profiles one T cell receptor (beta chain) with its context. The V gene lost 2 bases and the J gene lost 2 bases, with 7 bases spanning the gap. Germline CDR1 reads SEHNR; CDR2 reads FQNEAQ (reference sequence). CDR3 length equals 14 residues. These data are taken from a study of blood T cell repertoires in COVID-19. In the original workflow: Reference gene primer amplification gave nucleated cell count estimates. Sequenced by immunoSEQ multiplex PCR; TCRdb stores in-frame clones only, minus some. That table supplies the V and J calls and clone size; D and trimming were determined from the DNA. The data show 130,000 to 150,000 clones, with approximately 81% seen just once and around 8.4% held by the top ten.

The sample comprised peripheral blood. This sequence joins TRBV7-9 and TRBJ1-3; D remains unclear. The clonotype originates from a human donor in a cohort sampled during active COVID-19. Here the CDR3 reads CASSLTPPGNTIYF. The CDR3, as DNA: TGTGCCAGCAGCTTAACACCTCCTGGAAACACCATATATTTT.